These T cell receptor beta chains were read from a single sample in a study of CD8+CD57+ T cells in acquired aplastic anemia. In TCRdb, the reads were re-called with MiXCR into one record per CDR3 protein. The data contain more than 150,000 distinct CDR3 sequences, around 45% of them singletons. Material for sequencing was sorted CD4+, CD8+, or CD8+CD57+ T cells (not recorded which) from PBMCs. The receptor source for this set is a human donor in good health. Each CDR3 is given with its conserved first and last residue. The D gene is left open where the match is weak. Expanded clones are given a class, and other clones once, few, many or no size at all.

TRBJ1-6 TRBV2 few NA TGTGCCAGCGAGGGGGACTATAATTCACCCCTCCACTTT CASEGDYNSPLHF
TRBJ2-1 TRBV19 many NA TGTGCCAGTATGGACTACCCGGTCTCCTACAATGAGCAGTTCTTC CASMDYPVSYNEQFF
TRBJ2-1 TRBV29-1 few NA TGCAGCGTTGAAGCGGAGGGCAATGAGCAGTTCTTC CSVEAEGNEQFF
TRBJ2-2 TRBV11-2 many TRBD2 TGTGCCAGCAGCTCCCCGGGACTAGCTGGCACCGGGGAGCTGTTTTTT CASSSPGLAGTGELFF
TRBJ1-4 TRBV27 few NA TGTGCCAGCAAGGGGACGGGGAGTAGGGGCGAAAAACTGTTTTTT CASKGTGSRGEKLFF
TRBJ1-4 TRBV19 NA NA TGTGCCAGTAGTATAGGTGGCGAAAAACTGTTTTTT CASSIGGEKLFF
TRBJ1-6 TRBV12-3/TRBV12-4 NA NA TGTGCCAGCACTCTCGGCCGGGGAGTCGGTTCACCCCTCCACTTT CASTLGRGVGSPLHF
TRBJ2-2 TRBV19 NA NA TGTGCCAGCAGCGGGTTGAACACCGGGGAGCTGTTTTTT CASSGLNTGELFF
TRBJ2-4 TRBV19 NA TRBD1 TGTGCCAGTAGTACGAAGGACAGGGCAGACATTCAGTACTTC CASSTKDRADIQYF
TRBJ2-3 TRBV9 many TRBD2 TGTGCCAGCAGCGTAGCTCCTAGCGGGAGCGGGTATACGCAGTATTTT CASSVAPSGSGYTQYF
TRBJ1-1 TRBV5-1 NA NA TGCGCCAGCAGCTTGGGCCCGACGGGGAACACTGAAGCTTTCTTT CASSLGPTGNTEAFF